The 15 T cell receptor beta chains listed next were all sequenced from one sample in a study of Ad26.COV2.S vaccination and SARS-CoV-2 variants. Treatment given: around 19 received Ad26.COV2.S at low or high dose, single or two shots; 5 received placebo; per-sample allocation not given. Day 63 following the first vaccine or placebo injection was when the samples were taken. Clones were read by immunoSEQ multiplex PCR, and TCRdb kept only the in-frame ones, dropping some. The data hold about 280,000 clones, with around 87% observed a single time. The specimen was peripheral blood, collected in a trial of Ad26.COV2.S vaccine versus placebo. These receptors all stem from a person aged 18 to 65 who received the Ad26.COV2.S COVID-19 vaccine or a placebo.

The V gene is TRBV28, the J gene TRBJ2-7; the D gene is possibly TRBD2 (5 bases). From germline, CDR1 is MDHEN and CDR2 SYDVKM. V was shortened by 2 bases and J by 0 bases, with 5 bases between the two germline ends. The CDR3 runs to 13 residues. The CDR3 DNA reads as TGTGCCAGCAGTTTAGGGAGCTCCTACGAGCAGTACTTC. Protein: CASSLGSSYEQYF. Supplemented by reference TRBV28 and TRBJ2-7, the full variable domain reads DVKVTQSSRYLVKRTGEKVFLECVQDMDHENMFWYRQDPGLGLRLIYFSYDVKMKEKGDIPEGYSVSREKKERFSLILESASTNQTSMYLCASSLGSSYEQYFGPGTRLTVT.

V is TRBV18 and J is TRBJ1-1, with D maybe TRBD1 (6 bases). Germline CDR1 is KGHSH and CDR2 is LQKENI. This CDR3 is 14 amino acids long. V was clipped by 3 bases and J by 4 bases, with 12 bases between them. This CDR3 reads CASSPWTEITEAFF. CDR3 nucleotides: TGTGCCAGCTCACCCTGGACAGAGATCACTGAAGCTTTCTTT.

V and J are TRBV18 and TRBJ1-2; possible D gene TRBD1, 6 bases. V was pared by 3 bases and J by 6 bases, with 14 bases between. The CDR3 is 14 amino acids. Germline-derived CDR1 and CDR2 are KGHSH and LQKENI. The CDR3 spells CASSPNSGGHGYTF. The CDR3 DNA sequence: TGTGCCAGCTCACCTAACTCCGGGGGCCATGGCTACACCTTC.

The gene calls are TRBV30 and TRBJ2-1; TRBD1 is a possible D gene (6 bases). The germline V gene has CDR1 GTSNPN and CDR2 SVGIG (reference sequence). CDR3 length equals 16 residues. V lost 1 base, J lost 6 bases, and 19 bases lay in between. CDR3 amino acids: CAWSEIDRDIINEQFF. The CDR3 coding sequence is TGTGCCTGGAGTGAAATTGATCGGGACATTATCAATGAGCAGTTCTTC.

V and J are TRBV18 and TRBJ1-5, with 7 bases fitting TRBD1. V was pared by 5 bases and J by 1 base, with 2 bases of the junction left unmatched. Germline values: CDR1 KGHSH, CDR2 LQKENI. This CDR3 contains 14 residues. CDR3 in amino acids: CASSEGASNQPQHF. CDR3 sequence (DNA): TGTGCCAGCTCAGAGGGGGCGAGCAATCAGCCCCAGCATTTT. The full variable domain, rest sourced from reference TRBV18 and TRBJ1-5, is NAGVMQNPRHLVRRRGQEARLRCSPMKGHSHVYWYRQLPEEGLKFMVYLQKENIIDESGMPKERFSAEFPKEGPSILRIQQVVRGDSAAYFCASSEGASNQPQHFGDGTRLSIL.

The CDR3 reads CASRPRSDTQYF. The DNA of the CDR3 is TGTGCCAGCAGGCCCCGTTCAGATACGCAGTATTTT. This chain joins TRBV12-3 or TRBV12-4 and TRBJ2-3, with D hard to call. This CDR3 has 12 amino acids. V dropped 6 bases and J dropped 4 bases, with 8 bases sitting between them.

The V gene is TRBV19, the J gene TRBJ1-5; D gene uncertain. The CDR3 totals 13 residues. Germline V gives CDR1 LNHDA, CDR2 SQIVND (reference sequence). V lost 0 bases and J 2 bases, leaving 2 bases between the germline ends. CDR3 region: CASSIEGNQPQHF. Here the CDR3 DNA reads TGTGCCAGTAGTATAGAAGGCAATCAGCCCCAGCATTTT.

The chain combines TRBV20-1 with TRBJ2-1; D ambiguous. The CDR3 has 11 amino acids. The V end lost 4 bases, the J end lost 10 bases, and 11 bases lay between the germline ends. CDR1 is DFQATT and CDR2 is SNEGSKA in the germline V gene (reference sequence). DNA for the CDR3: TGCAGTGCTACTGGGGAACGAGAGCAGTTCTTC. As protein: CSATGEREQFF.

The chain combines TRBV19 with TRBJ2-2, with unresolved D. The CDR3 covers 14 residues. V dropped 3 bases and J dropped 0 bases, with 5 bases sitting between them. From germline, CDR1 is LNHDA and CDR2 SQIVND (reference sequence). The CDR3 region is CASSMITNTGELFF. DNA of the CDR3: TGTGCCAGTAGTATGATTACGAACACCGGGGAGCTGTTTTTT.

This clone was counted once. CDR3 coding DNA: TGTGCCAGAAGCTTGGGGCAGGGTCTCTACTCGGTCCCCTACTCTGGAAACACCATATATTTT. It codes for CARSLGQGLYSVPYSGNTIYF. J is TRBJ1-3 and V is TRBV5-3; a weak D match, TRBD1 (5 bases). TRBV5-3 is identified as an open reading frame with a role that is uncertain. This CDR3 has 21 residues. V was pared by 0 bases and J by 0 bases, with 25 bases between.

The J gene is TRBJ2-3, the V gene TRBV7-2, with D maybe TRBD1 (5 bases). Germline lookup yields CDR1 SGHTA and CDR2 FQGNSA. Trimming shortened V by 2 bases and J by 6 bases, and 12 bases separated the two germline ends. The CDR3 spans 14 residues. The CDR3 region has the DNA TGTGCCAGCAGCTTATATTCCAGGGTCGATACGCAGTATTTT. This codes for CASSLYSRVDTQYF.

The V call is TRBV5-4, the J call TRBJ2-2; tentatively, D is TRBD2 (6 bases). The CDR3 is 15 amino acids. Germline lookup yields CDR1 SGHNT and CDR2 YYREEE (reference sequence). Trimming pared 0 bases from V and 1 base from J, leaving 7 bases between. CDR3 loop: CASSLDGGNTGELFF. Written as DNA, the CDR3 is TGTGCCAGCAGCTTGGACGGGGGGAACACCGGGGAGCTGTTTTTT.

The chain uses TRBV28 and TRBJ1-4; possibly TRBD1 for D (5 bases). The CDR3 contains 13 residues. The germline V and J ends were trimmed by 6 bases and 8 bases, with 13 bases remaining between them. Per the germline V gene, CDR1 is MDHEN and CDR2 is SYDVKM. Written as DNA, the CDR3 is TGTGCCAGCAGGCAAGGTGGGGCGGAAAAACTGTTTTTT. This translates into CASRQGGAEKLFF. The full variable domain, completed using reference TRBV28 and TRBJ1-4, is DVKVTQSSRYLVKRTGEKVFLECVQDMDHENMFWYRQDPGLGLRLIYFSYDVKMKEKGDIPEGYSVSREKKERFSLILESASTNQTSMYLCASRQGGAEKLFFGSGTQLSVL.

Only a few counts were recorded for this clone. The CDR3 protein is CASSVSNRGIEAFF. The CDR3 DNA follows: TGTGCCAGCAGCGTATCAAACAGGGGGATTGAAGCTTTCTTT. This sequence joins TRBV6-6 and TRBJ1-1, with TRBD1 matching over 8 bases. The CDR3 is 14 residues long. Trimming took 6 bases from V and 7 from J; bases not matched to a gene: 10. The V gene's germline CDR1 is MNHNY and CDR2 SVGAGI (reference sequence).

This clone was counted once. V usage is TRBV6-2 or TRBV6-3 and J usage is TRBJ2-4; tentatively, D is TRBD1 or TRBD2 (5 bases each). The CDR3 totals 15 residues. CDR1 and CDR2 from the germline V gene are MNHEY and SVGEGT. Trimming removed 2 bases at V and 8 bases at J, with 16 bases between. The CDR3 loop is CASSYGLPRGDIQYF. DNA of the CDR3: TGTGCCAGCAGTTACGGGCTCCCTCGAGGGGACATTCAGTACTTC.